Following are 6 T cell receptor beta chains from one sample sequenced in a study of blood T cell repertoires in COVID-19. The data were produced by immunoSEQ multiplex PCR, yet TCRdb's version contains in-frame clones alone and is incomplete. The table includes over 150,000 clones, roughly 80% detected once. The sample comprised PBMCs or T cells enriched from blood (not recorded which). The source is a man over 45 who had recovered from COVID-19.

Here the CDR3 DNA reads TGTGCCAGCACCAAAACAGGCTTCGGTTCACCCCTCCACTTT. This translates into CASTKTGFGSPLHF. The rearrangement links TRBV6-5 to TRBJ1-6; maybe TRBD1 (5 bases). Between the trimmed V and J ends, which lost 7 bases and 9 bases, there was a span of 16 bases. The length of the CDR3 is 14 residues. Looked up from germline, CDR1 is MNHEY and CDR2 is SVGAGI.

The chain has TRBV6-5 and TRBJ1-2; 7 positions match TRBD1. CDR3 size: 15 residues. The V gene's germline CDR1 is MNHEY and CDR2 SVGAGI. V gave up 8 bases and J gave up 1 base; unmatched junction bases: 10. CDR3 coding DNA: TGTGCCAGCTCTGACCCTAACAGGGGTAACTATGGCTACACCTTC. It is translated as CASSDPNRGNYGYTF.

The chain uses TRBV6-5 and TRBJ2-6; D is undetermined. The CDR3 contains 15 residues. V lost 2 bases to trimming and J lost 3 bases, with 8 bases between them. Germline loops: CDR1 MNHEY, CDR2 SVGAGI. The CDR3 nucleotides are TGTGCCAGCAGTTACGGGCTGTATGGGGCCAACGTCCTGACTTTC. This encodes CASSYGLYGANVLTF.

This clone was seen a handful of times. This sequence joins TRBV5-1 and TRBJ1-6, with 8 bases that match TRBD1. Losses at the gene ends were 5 bases for V and 6 bases for J; bases not matched to a gene: 7. Per germline, CDR1 SGHRS and CDR2 YFSETQ. CDR3 length: 15 residues. The CDR3 sequence: CASSYQGAGNSPLHF. CDR3 in DNA: TGCGCCAGCAGTTATCAGGGGGCGGGTAATTCACCCCTCCACTTT.

The sample holds one count of this clone. The chain recombines TRBV9 with TRBJ2-7; 9 nucleotides align to TRBD1. The J segment lost 3 bases and the V segment lost 0 bases, leaving 1 base of the junction unmatched. The CDR3 consists of 14 residues. Germline lookup yields CDR1 SGDLS and CDR2 YYNGEE. The DNA for the CDR3 is TGTGCCAGCAGCGTAGGGGGACAGGGCTACGAGCAGTACTTC. Protein sequence: CASSVGGQGYEQYF.

This chain links TRBV30 with TRBJ2-3; weak D call: TRBD2 (6 bases). CDR3 length: 12 amino acids. V was shortened by 3 bases and J by 3 bases, with 7 bases between the two germline ends. Per germline, CDR1 GTSNPN and CDR2 SVGIG (reference sequence). CDR3 residues: CAWRAGTDTQYF. In DNA form, the CDR3 reads TGTGCCTGGAGGGCGGGGACAGATACGCAGTATTTT.